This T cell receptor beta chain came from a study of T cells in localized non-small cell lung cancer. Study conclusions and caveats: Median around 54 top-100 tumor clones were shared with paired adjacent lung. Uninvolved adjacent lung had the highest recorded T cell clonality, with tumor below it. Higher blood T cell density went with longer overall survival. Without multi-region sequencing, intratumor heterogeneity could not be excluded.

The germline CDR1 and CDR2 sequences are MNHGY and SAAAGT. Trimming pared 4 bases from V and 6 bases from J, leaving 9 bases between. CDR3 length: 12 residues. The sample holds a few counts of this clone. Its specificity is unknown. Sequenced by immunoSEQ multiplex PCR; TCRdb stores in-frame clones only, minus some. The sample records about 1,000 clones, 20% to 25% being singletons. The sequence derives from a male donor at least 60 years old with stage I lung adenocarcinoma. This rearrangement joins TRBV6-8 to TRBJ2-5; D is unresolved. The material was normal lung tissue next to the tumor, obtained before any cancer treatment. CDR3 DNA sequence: TGTGCCAGCAGTTCCCCCCGGCAGACCCAGTACTTC. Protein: CASSSPRQTQYF.